The next 31 T cell receptor beta chains were all read from a single sample in a study of cytomegalovirus exposure and HLA in healthy donors. PCR used 60 Vbeta primers and 13 Jbeta primers. Repertoires were generated with immunoSEQ multiplex PCR, while TCRdb's copy carries only in-frame clones and drops some. The repertoire shows about 46,000 clones; the top ten hold approximately 1%. The sequencing sample was made of PBMCs. All receptors come from a middle-aged woman in good health and CMV-seronegative.

The chain joins TRBV4-3 to TRBJ2-2, with D possibly being TRBD2 (5 bases). The V gene lost 1 base and the J gene lost 7 bases, with 16 bases spanning the gap. The CDR3 spans 16 residues. CDR1 is LGHNA and CDR2 is YSLEER in the germline V gene. The CDR3 is CASSQAFIWAGGELFF. The DNA of the CDR3 is TGCGCCAGCAGCCAAGCATTTATCTGGGCGGGCGGGGAGCTGTTTTTT.

The chain joins TRBV29-1 to TRBJ2-3; no reliable D call. Germline values: CDR1 SQVTM, CDR2 ANQGSEA. The CDR3 spans 14 residues. The V gene lost 4 bases and the J gene lost 0 bases, with 11 bases spanning the gap. The CDR3 DNA sequence: TGCAGCGTTGGGAGAACAACTAGCACAGATACGCAGTATTTT. This sequence encodes CSVGRTTSTDTQYF.

The J gene is TRBJ1-2, the V gene TRBV27, with D possibly TRBD1 on 6 matching bases. Trimming pared 6 bases from V and 4 bases from J, leaving 15 bases between. This CDR3 spans 14 amino acids. In germline, CDR1 is MNHEY, CDR2 SMNVEV (reference sequence). The CDR3 protein is CASRTNGQPYGYTF. The DNA of the CDR3 is TGTGCCAGCAGGACGAATGGACAGCCCTATGGCTACACCTTC.

The chain couples TRBV29-1 to TRBJ1-1; a possible D gene is TRBD1 (5 bases). Germline lookup yields CDR1 SQVTM and CDR2 ANQGSEA. V lost 0 bases and J lost 1, with 12 bases in between. This CDR3 is 15 amino acids long. The CDR3 sequence: CSVEDPGQGNTEAFF. CDR3 sequence (DNA): TGCAGCGTTGAAGATCCGGGCCAGGGGAACACTGAAGCTTTCTTT.

The J gene is TRBJ2-7, the V gene TRBV19; 7 nucleotides match TRBD1. Per the germline V gene, CDR1 is LNHDA and CDR2 is SQIVND (reference sequence). With V trimmed by 4 bases and J by 5 bases, 5 bases remained unmatched. The CDR3 has 13 amino acids. The CDR3 is CASSNRGLDEQYF. Written as DNA, the CDR3 is TGTGCCAGTAGTAACAGGGGTTTGGACGAGCAGTACTTC.

The chain uses TRBV19 and TRBJ2-7, with a weak D call TRBD1 (6 bases). V lost 5 bases and J 3 bases, leaving 17 bases between the germline ends. Germline V lookup: CDR1 LNHDA, CDR2 SQIVND (reference sequence). This CDR3 spans 15 amino acids. The CDR3 region has the DNA TGTGCCAGTAGTGCCTTCCCGGGACATAACTACGAGCAGTACTTC. Its protein is CASSAFPGHNYEQYF. Filled out from reference TRBV19 and TRBJ2-7, the complete variable domain reads DGGITQSPKYLFRKEGQNVTLSCEQNLNHDAMYWYRQDPGQGLRLIYYSQIVNDFQKGDIAEGYSVSREKKESFPLTVTSAQKNPTAFYLCASSAFPGHNYEQYFGPGTRLTVT.

The chain is built from TRBV6-4 and TRBJ1-1; 10 bases match TRBD1. Trimming at V came to 6 bases and at J to 1 base, leaving 2 bases not matched to a gene. The CDR3 runs 14 residues. Germline V gives CDR1 MRHNA, CDR2 SNTAGT. CDR3 sequence: CASRGQGWNTEAFF. CDR3 bases: TGTGCCAGCAGGGGACAGGGGTGGAACACTGAAGCTTTCTTT.

V usage is TRBV30 and J usage is TRBJ1-5, with TRBD1 as a possible D gene (5 bases). This CDR3 has 14 amino acids. Germline assignment: CDR1 GTSNPN and CDR2 SVGIG (reference sequence). V dropped 2 bases and J dropped 0 bases, with 8 bases sitting between them. The CDR3 sequence is CAWSQGDSNQPQHF. The CDR3 nucleotides read TGTGCCTGGAGTCAAGGGGATAGCAATCAGCCCCAGCATTTT.

This sequence joins TRBV19 and TRBJ2-7, with D possibly TRBD2 on 5 matching bases. The CDR3 extends over 14 amino acids. With 5 bases removed from V and 2 bases from J, the gap between germline ends came to 13 bases. Germline V gives CDR1 LNHDA, CDR2 SQIVND (reference sequence). CDR3 loop: CASSRSQAAYEQYF. CDR3 coding DNA: TGTGCCAGTAGTCGTTCGCAAGCGGCCTACGAGCAGTACTTC.

This sequence joins TRBV7-9 and TRBJ2-3, with 8 bases aligning to TRBD1. Germline V lookup: CDR1 SEHNR, CDR2 FQNEAQ (reference sequence). The CDR3 contains 13 residues. The V gene end was trimmed by 5 bases and the J gene end by 4 bases; junction bases not matched to a gene: 2. This CDR3 is CASSPRGPDTQYF. The CDR3 nucleotides read TGTGCCAGCAGCCCCAGGGGGCCAGATACGCAGTATTTT.

The V and J genes are TRBV4-3 and TRBJ1-5; 8 bases map to TRBD1. The CDR3 consists of 15 residues. Germline assignment: CDR1 LGHNA and CDR2 YSLEER. V was pared by 1 base and J by 8 bases, with 7 bases of the junction left unmatched. The CDR3 nucleotides read TGCGCCAGCAGCCAAGCGCTGACAGGGGAGAAGCCCCAGCATTTT. It codes for CASSQALTGEKPQHF.

This chain links TRBV4-3 with TRBJ2-1; 9 bases agree with TRBD2. CDR3 length: 15 amino acids. Germline loops: CDR1 LGHNA, CDR2 YSLEER. Trimming cost V 1 base and J 7 bases; bases outside gene matches: 5. CDR3 nucleotides: TGCGCCAGCAGCCAAGTGGGCGGGAGGGGGAATGAGCAGTTCTTC. This codes for CASSQVGGRGNEQFF.

The chain carries TRBV6-5 and TRBJ2-3; D gene unclear. V was cut by 4 bases and J by 2 bases, with 7 bases left in between. The CDR3 sequence is 13 residues long. From germline, CDR1 is MNHEY and CDR2 SVGAGI. In DNA, the CDR3 is TGTGCCAGCAGTTTCCAACTCACAGATACGCAGTATTTT. Translating it yields CASSFQLTDTQYF.

The chain carries TRBV7-8 and TRBJ2-3; a possible D gene is TRBD2 (5 bases). V was pared by 5 bases and J by 6 bases, with 12 bases between. The CDR3 length is 13 residues. Germline-derived CDR1 and CDR2 are SGHVS and FQNEAQ. The DNA for the CDR3 is TGTGCCAGCAGCCCTCCACTAGAGGATACGCAGTATTTT. This translates into CASSPPLEDTQYF.

The chain links TRBV28 to TRBJ2-7; 7 bases fit TRBD1. Trimming removed 4 bases from V and 5 bases from J; junction bases left unmatched: 2. The germline V gene has CDR1 MDHEN and CDR2 SYDVKM. This CDR3 is 12 amino acids long. The CDR3 region is CASSSGGHEQYF. The CDR3 coding sequence is TGTGCCAGCAGTTCAGGGGGTCACGAGCAGTACTTC.

This chain connects TRBV27 to TRBJ2-2; possible D gene TRBD2, 5 bases. The ends were cut back, 5 bases at V and 6 bases at J, with 16 bases in the middle. The CDR3 runs to 15 residues. In germline, CDR1 is MNHEY, CDR2 SMNVEV (reference sequence). CDR3 protein: CASSPVKAGAGELFF. CDR3 nucleotide sequence: TGTGCCAGCAGTCCGGTTAAAGCCGGGGCCGGGGAGCTGTTTTTT.

The chain joins TRBV28 to TRBJ2-3, with TRBD2 as a possible D gene (6 bases). The CDR3 length is 15 residues. The germline gives CDR1 MDHEN, CDR2 SYDVKM. Deletions cut 4 bases from V and 2 bases from J, with 13 bases between. This CDR3 is CASSSLEDYTDTQYF. The CDR3 DNA follows: TGTGCCAGCAGTTCCCTCGAGGACTACACAGATACGCAGTATTTT. The full variable domain, its missing parts supplied by reference TRBV28 and TRBJ2-3, is DVKVTQSSRYLVKRTGEKVFLECVQDMDHENMFWYRQDPGLGLRLIYFSYDVKMKEKGDIPEGYSVSREKKERFSLILESASTNQTSMYLCASSSLEDYTDTQYFGPGTRLTVL.

This chain links TRBV7-9 with TRBJ1-2; D gene ambiguous. This CDR3 spans 16 amino acids. The V gene's germline CDR1 is SEHNR and CDR2 FQNEAQ (reference sequence). V lost 2 bases and J lost 9, with 22 bases in between. This chain's CDR3 is CASSLTRGTLRESYTF. CDR3 DNA sequence: TGTGCCAGCAGCTTAACCCGTGGTACCTTAAGGGAGAGCTACACCTTC. Supplemented by reference TRBV7-9 and TRBJ1-2, the full variable domain reads DTGVSQNPRHKITKRGQNVTFRCDPISEHNRLYWYRQTLGQGPEFLTYFQNEAQLEKSRLLSDRFSAERPKGSFSTLEIQRTEQGDSAMYLCASSLTRGTLRESYTFGSGTRLTVV.

The chain couples TRBV6-5 to TRBJ2-6; D ambiguous. Per the germline V gene, CDR1 is MNHEY and CDR2 is SVGAGI. This CDR3 is 16 amino acids long. V was trimmed by 2 bases and J by 3 bases, leaving 11 bases between them. This CDR3 reads CASSYRHSYGANVLTF. The CDR3 nucleotides read TGTGCCAGCAGTTACCGGCACAGCTATGGGGCCAACGTCCTGACTTTC.

The chain couples TRBV9 to TRBJ1-4; 9 nucleotides line up with TRBD1. The ends lost 8 bases at V and 12 bases at J; junction bases unmatched: 14. This CDR3 region has 14 residues. In germline, CDR1 is SGDLS, CDR2 YYNGEE. The CDR3 DNA reads TGTGCCAGGTCGAAACCGGGACAGGGCCGAGAACTGTTTTTT. This translates into CARSKPGQGRELFF.

The chain couples TRBV29-1 to TRBJ1-1; D remains ambiguous. This CDR3 has 15 amino acids. Germline V gene sequence: CDR1 SQVTM, CDR2 ANQGSEA. V was shortened by 4 bases and J by 0 bases, with 15 bases between the two germline ends. For the CDR3, the DNA is TGCAGCGTTGGTGGCAGCGAAGTCTTGAACACTGAAGCTTTCTTT. It specifies CSVGGSEVLNTEAFF. The full variable domain, in which reference TRBV29-1 and TRBJ1-1 provide the parts outside the CDR3, is SAVISQKPSRDICQRGTSLTIQCQVDSQVTMMFWYRQQPGQSLTLIATANQGSEATYESGFVIDKFPISRPNLTFSTLTVSNMSPEDSSIYLCSVGGSEVLNTEAFFGQGTRLTVV.

The genes are TRBV7-9 and TRBJ2-1, with 12 bases that match TRBD2. Per germline, CDR1 SEHNR and CDR2 FQNEAQ (reference sequence). V dropped 5 bases and J dropped 3; count of bases not matched to a gene: 2. The CDR3 totals 15 residues. This chain's CDR3 is CASSPGLAGYNEQFF. The CDR3 DNA reads TGTGCCAGCAGCCCGGGACTAGCGGGCTACAATGAGCAGTTCTTC.

The chain uses TRBV6-1 and TRBJ2-3, with 14 positions matching TRBD2. From germline, CDR1 is MNHNS and CDR2 SASEGT. This CDR3 has 18 amino acids. The J segment lost 1 base and the V segment lost 4 bases, leaving 7 bases of the junction unmatched. The CDR3 nucleotides are TGTGCCAGCAGTGTGGGACTAGCGGGAGTATTAGGCACAGATACGCAGTATTTT. This encodes CASSVGLAGVLGTDTQYF.

J is TRBJ2-3 and V is TRBV5-1; the match to TRBD1 covers 8 bases. The CDR3 contains 14 residues. Germline CDR1 and CDR2: SGHRS and YFSETQ. J was trimmed by 6 bases and V by 4 bases; bases with no gene match: 7. CDR3 nucleotides: TGCGCCAGCAGCCCCGGGCAGGGGGCTGATACGCAGTATTTT. The encoded protein is CASSPGQGADTQYF.

This chain uses TRBV11-2 with TRBJ2-2; TRBD2 matches at 8 bases. The trim removed 8 bases at V and 4 bases at J, leaving 9 bases unmatched. Germline V gene lookup returns CDR1 SGHAT and CDR2 FQNNGV. The CDR3 has 15 amino acids. The CDR3 here is CASSTGAGATGELFF. CDR3 nucleotides: TGTGCCAGCTCAACGGGAGCGGGGGCCACCGGGGAGCTGTTTTTT.

The J gene is TRBJ1-5, the V gene TRBV18; no definite D call. CDR3 length: 15 residues. Trimming left V 0 bases short and J 4 bases short, with 10 bases between. Per germline, CDR1 KGHSH and CDR2 LQKENI. CDR3 nucleotide sequence: TGTGCCAGCTCACCACCAGGTCTGACAAATCAGCCCCAGCATTTT. Translation: CASSPPGLTNQPQHF.

The chain links TRBV5-1 to TRBJ1-2; the D gene is possibly TRBD1 (6 bases). Germline V gives CDR1 SGHRS, CDR2 YFSETQ. V was pared by 1 base and J by 1 base, with 11 bases between. This CDR3 has 15 amino acids. CDR3 in amino acids: CASSLYQGLNYGYTF. The CDR3 DNA reads TGCGCCAGCAGCTTGTATCAGGGGCTTAACTATGGCTACACCTTC.

The chain uses TRBV5-1 and TRBJ1-2; 7 nucleotides match TRBD1. The CDR3 totals 14 residues. Looked up from germline, CDR1 is SGHRS and CDR2 is YFSETQ. The V gene end was trimmed by 3 bases and the J gene end by 5 bases; junction bases not matched to a gene: 7. CDR3 amino acids: CASSSGTDVYGYTF. CDR3 coding DNA: TGCGCCAGCAGCTCTGGGACAGACGTTTATGGCTACACCTTC.

The chain couples TRBV5-1 to TRBJ2-3; 10 bases are a match to TRBD2. CDR1 is SGHRS, CDR2 YFSETQ, per germline. The CDR3 sequence is 17 residues long. Unmatched junction bases numbered 14, after V lost 4 bases and J lost 6 bases. CDR3 region: CASSLGTSETPRDTQYF. Written as DNA, the CDR3 is TGCGCCAGCAGCCTCGGGACTAGCGAGACTCCTAGGGATACGCAGTATTTT.

The chain is built from TRBV30 and TRBJ1-1; TRBD1 is a possible D gene (6 bases). The V and J ends lost 0 bases and 0 bases respectively, with 11 bases between them. This CDR3 contains 15 residues. Germline loops: CDR1 GTSNPN, CDR2 SVGIG (reference sequence). The CDR3 region has the DNA TGTGCCTGGAGTGTACAGGGACGCATGAACACTGAAGCTTTCTTT. Encoded protein: CAWSVQGRMNTEAFF.

The chain recombines TRBV7-9 with TRBJ1-2, with 7 bases aligning to TRBD1. Germline values: CDR1 SEHNR, CDR2 FQNEAQ (reference sequence). The CDR3 totals 18 residues. J lost 4 bases, V lost 1 base, and 15 bases had no gene match. In DNA, the CDR3 is TGTGCCAGCAGCTTAGACCGTGGGGGGATAGGGGGCCGCTATGGCTACACCTTC. It specifies CASSLDRGGIGGRYGYTF. The full variable domain, rest sourced from reference TRBV7-9 and TRBJ1-2, is DTGVSQNPRHKITKRGQNVTFRCDPISEHNRLYWYRQTLGQGPEFLTYFQNEAQLEKSRLLSDRFSAERPKGSFSTLEIQRTEQGDSAMYLCASSLDRGGIGGRYGYTFGSGTRLTVV.